The 12 T cell receptor beta chains presented below share a single source sample, sequenced in a study of monozygotic twins with inflammatory bowel disease. TCRdb processed the 5' RACE reads again and assigns one entry to each CDR3 protein, with no DNA. This listing includes about 160,000 distinct CDR3 sequences. The sample comprised blood. These receptors came from a human donor with ulcerative colitis or Crohn's disease, or a healthy co-twin of an affected twin (not recorded which).

The CDR3 is CSARDRESAYNSPLHF. The rearrangement links TRBV20-1 to TRBJ1-6. This CDR3 is 16 amino acids long. Germline assignment: CDR1 DFQATT and CDR2 SNEGSKA (reference sequence).

The chain employs TRBV29-1 and TRBJ2-3; TCRdb outputs TRBD2, but without DNA this stays unchecked. The CDR3 is 15 residues long. Germline lookup yields CDR1 SQVTM and CDR2 ANQGSEA. CDR3 sequence: CSAALGRGATDTQYF.

The chain joins TRBV6-1 to TRBJ1-5. Germline CDR1 MNHNS, CDR2 SASEGT. The CDR3 totals 16 residues. CDR3 sequence reads: CASRTGGQFSNQPQHF.

The chain recombines TRBV23-1 with TRBJ2-3. TRBV23-1 is annotated as an ORF whose role is uncertain. CDR3 length: 15 amino acids. The chain's CDR3 is CASSQSHWCTDTQYF.

The CDR3 here is CSVRTGLMNTGELFF. The chain links TRBV29-1 to TRBJ2-2; TCRdb designates TRBD1, a call that cannot be tested without DNA. The CDR3 runs to 15 residues. Germline V lookup: CDR1 SQVTM, CDR2 ANQGSEA.

This chain links TRBV5-4 with TRBJ2-1; TCRdb designates TRBD1, a call that cannot be tested without DNA. The germline gives CDR1 SGHNT, CDR2 YYREEE (reference sequence). The CDR3 has 17 amino acids. The chain's CDR3 is CASSLDLTGARYNEQFF.

This rearrangement joins TRBV20-1 to TRBJ2-7. CDR3 length: 12 amino acids. Germline V gives CDR1 DFQATT, CDR2 SNEGSKA (reference sequence). CDR3 in amino acids: CSAREGGYEQYF.

This chain joins TRBV20-1 and TRBJ2-1. This CDR3 is 14 amino acids long. CDR1 and CDR2 from the germline V gene are DFQATT and SNEGSKA (reference sequence). This CDR3 is CSARRGSPYNEQFF.

The chain has TRBV4-2 and TRBJ2-2; TCRdb returns TRBD2, unconfirmable since there is no DNA. The CDR3 runs to 16 residues. Germline CDR1 is LGHNA and CDR2 is YNFKEQ. CDR3 sequence reads: CASSPQAAGEGGELFF.

The J gene is TRBJ1-5, the V gene TRBV14; with no DNA, the TCRdb D assignment of TRBD1 cannot be verified. The CDR3 length is 17 residues. Germline V gene lookup returns CDR1 SGHDN and CDR2 FVKESK. The CDR3 is CASSPGQGPFSNQPQHF.

The chain uses TRBV7-6 and TRBJ2-7; TCRdb calls TRBD1, which cannot be checked without DNA. The CDR3 contains 15 residues. The V gene's germline CDR1 is SGHVS and CDR2 FNYEAQ. CDR3 sequence reads: CASSLDYDRGREQYF.

The gene calls are TRBV6-5 and TRBJ1-5. Germline assignment: CDR1 MNHEY and CDR2 SVGAGI. This CDR3 comprises 18 residues. The CDR3 protein is CASSYSVRRSGQGAPQHF.